Below are 7 T cell receptor beta chains sequenced from a single sample in a study of molecular identifiers for immune sequencing clone quantification. MiXCR, run by TCRdb on the PCR reads, gives a single entry per CDR3 protein. The sample includes about 97,000 distinct CDR3 sequences, under 40% of them seen just once. Sequencing was performed on naive CD8+ T cells from blood, with Jurkat cell RNA spiked in. Subset: FACS-sorted CD8+CD4-CCR7+CD45RA+ naive T cells. These receptors all come from a human donor in good health. Some libraries in this study had Jurkat cell RNA spiked in.

This clonotype has a count of ten or more. The chain combines TRBV2 with TRBJ2-3; no clear D gene. This CDR3 has 13 residues. V lost 1 base, J lost 1 base, and 3 bases lay in between. The germline gives CDR1 SNHLY, CDR2 FYNNEI. The CDR3 DNA reads TGTGCCAGCAGTGAAGACGGCACAGATACGCAGTATTTT. Protein: CASSEDGTDTQYF.

The chain combines TRBV10-3 with TRBJ2-7; D is perhaps TRBD1 or TRBD2 (5 bases each). The CDR3 has 13 amino acids. V dropped 8 bases and J dropped 3 bases, with 14 bases sitting between them. In germline, CDR1 is ENHRY, CDR2 SYGVKD. This chain's CDR3 is CAIGAGTYYEQYF. Written as DNA, the CDR3 is TGTGCCATCGGGGCAGGGACCTACTACGAGCAGTACTTC.

The chain recombines TRBV14 with TRBJ2-3; the D gene is possibly TRBD1 (6 bases). The ends were cut back, 4 bases at V and 0 bases at J, with 14 bases in the middle. Germline CDR1 is SGHDN and CDR2 is FVKESK. This CDR3 is built from 16 residues. CDR3 amino acids: CASSPMTGASTDTQYF. The CDR3 coding sequence is TGTGCCAGCAGCCCCATGACAGGAGCTAGCACAGATACGCAGTATTTT.

Points on this clonotype: Without the conserved terminal phenylalanine or tryptophan, this CDR3 likely stems from a read error. The rearrangement links TRBV28 to TRBJ2-3, with TRBD1 as a possible D gene (6 bases). CDR3 length: 15 amino acids. Trimming cost V 5 bases and J 4 bases, with 16 bases left between them. Germline CDR1 is MDHEN and CDR2 is SYDVKM. The CDR3 reads CASSLQVRGPDTQYL. The CDR3 coding sequence is TGTGCCAGCAGTCTACAAGTCAGGGGACCAGATACGCAGTATCTT.

The CDR3 nucleotides read TGCGCCAGCAGCCTGGAAAGCGGGAGGGCCTACGAGCAGTACTTC. This translates into CASSLESGRAYEQYF. V gene TRBV4-3 combines with J gene TRBJ2-7; 10 bases match TRBD2. Per the germline V gene, CDR1 is LGHNA and CDR2 is YSLEER. The CDR3 covers 15 residues. The V segment lost 4 bases and the J segment 2 bases; nucleotides outside the gene matches: 5.

In its sample, this clonotype was seen a few times. CDR3 sequence reads: CASSVDPAYEQYF. The CDR3 region has the DNA TGTGCCAGCAGCGTAGACCCAGCCTACGAGCAGTACTTC. The chain couples TRBV9 to TRBJ2-7; D is unresolved. Trimming removed 0 bases at V and 2 bases at J, with 6 bases between. The germline CDR1 and CDR2 sequences are SGDLS and YYNGEE. The CDR3 is 13 amino acids.

To note about this clonotype: A much larger clone sits a single nucleotide away, making a read error possible. The J gene is TRBJ2-3, the V gene TRBV12-3 or TRBV12-4; D gene unclear. Trimming cost V 4 bases and J 6 bases, with 11 bases left between them. This CDR3 has 13 residues. The CDR3, as DNA: TGTGCCAGCAGTTCGGTCCCCATGGATACGCAGTATTTT. Protein: CASSSVPMDTQYF.